One sample yielded the 12 T cell receptor beta chains listed below, sequenced in a study of blood T cell repertoires in COVID-19. Sequencing was performed with immunoSEQ multiplex PCR; in TCRdb, only in-frame clones are kept and a portion is missing. The table has hundreds of thousands of clones, 86% seen once. Sequenced input: peripheral blood. These receptors were collected from a man aged 80 or over with acute or convalescent COVID-19.

A single count supports this clone. The chain employs TRBV7-8 and TRBJ2-3, with TRBD2 as a possible D gene (7 bases). Trimming pared 0 bases from V and 4 bases from J, leaving 14 bases between. The CDR3 contains 16 residues. From germline, CDR1 is SGHVS and CDR2 FQNEAQ. The CDR3 reads CASSLAGGGAADTQYF. The CDR3, as DNA: TGTGCCAGCAGCTTAGCCGGCGGGGGCGCAGCAGATACGCAGTATTTT.

This clone was counted once. The rearrangement uses TRBV3-1 (or the pseudogene TRBV3-2) and TRBJ1-2, with 7 bases matching TRBD1. This CDR3 region has 15 residues. J gave up 7 bases and V 4 bases, and 12 bases lay outside the gene matches. In germline, CDR1 is LGHDT, CDR2 YNNKEL (reference sequence). The CDR3: CASSPLPGGNPGYTF. For the CDR3, the DNA is TGTGCCAGCAGCCCCCTCCCAGGGGGGAATCCTGGCTACACCTTC.

In its sample, this clone was seen once. This chain uses TRBV27 with TRBJ2-3, with D unresolved. Germline V lookup: CDR1 MNHEY, CDR2 SMNVEV (reference sequence). This CDR3 has 13 amino acids. V lost 3 bases to trimming and J lost 4 bases, with 8 bases between them. The CDR3 bases are TGTGCCAGCAGTTTGGAGCTCCCAGATACGCAGTATTTT. This gives the protein CASSLELPDTQYF.

This rearrangement joins TRBV19 to TRBJ2-5, with a possible D match to TRBD1 (5 bases). The CDR3 is 13 residues long. CDR1 and CDR2 (germline): LNHDA, SQIVND (reference sequence). Trimming took off 3 bases at V and 4 bases at J, with 9 bases between the two ends. The CDR3 protein is CASSIFRAETQYF. In DNA form, the CDR3 reads TGTGCCAGTAGTATCTTCAGGGCAGAGACCCAGTACTTC.

The V call is TRBV5-1, the J call TRBJ1-2, with D possibly being TRBD1 (5 bases). Germline assignment: CDR1 SGHRS and CDR2 YFSETQ. The CDR3 is 14 residues long. Trimming left V 5 bases short and J 8 bases short, with 19 bases between. The CDR3 here is CASRELQGLGGYTF. As DNA, the CDR3 is TGCGCCAGCAGGGAATTGCAGGGCTTAGGAGGCTACACCTTC.

V and J are TRBV7-2 and TRBJ2-2, with 11 positions matching TRBD2. CDR1 and CDR2 from the germline V gene are SGHTA and FQGNSA. The CDR3 is 15 amino acids. After removal of 5 bases from V and 6 bases from J, the junction contained 5 bases not matched to a gene. CDR3 loop: CASSPWTSGSGELFF. CDR3 DNA: TGTGCCAGCAGCCCCTGGACTAGCGGGTCCGGGGAGCTGTTTTTT.

The rearrangement joins TRBV11-3 to TRBJ2-3, with a possible D match to TRBD2 (5 bases). The CDR3 contains 13 residues. Trimming stripped 3 bases from V and 7 bases from J, with 11 bases between. Germline CDR1 is SGHNT and CDR2 is YENEEA. Here the CDR3 reads CASSFNERNTQYF. Written as DNA, the CDR3 is TGTGCCAGCAGCTTCAACGAGCGGAATACGCAGTATTTT.

The chain has TRBV9 and TRBJ2-1; a weak D match, TRBD2 (6 bases). Germline CDR1 SGDLS, CDR2 YYNGEE. CDR3 length equals 14 residues. V was clipped by 4 bases and J by 5 bases, with 13 bases between them. The CDR3 region has the DNA TGTGCCAGCAGCCCCCTGGGAGGCGACAATGAGCAGTTCTTC. Its translation is CASSPLGGDNEQFF. Together with reference TRBV9 and TRBJ2-1, the CDR3 gives the full variable domain: DSGVTQTPKHLITATGQRVTLRCSPRSGDLSVYWYQQSLDQGLQFLIQYYNGEERAKGNILERFSAQQFPDLHSELNLSSLELGDSALYFCASSPLGGDNEQFFGPGTRLTVL.

The chain recombines TRBV5-1 with TRBJ2-5, with 9 bases aligning to TRBD2. The CDR3 sequence is 15 residues long. CDR1 and CDR2 from the germline V gene are SGHRS and YFSETQ. J gave up 4 bases and V 5 bases, and 9 bases lay outside the gene matches. Here the CDR3 reads CASRPTSGGGETQYF. DNA for the CDR3: TGCGCCAGCAGACCGACTAGCGGAGGGGGAGAGACCCAGTACTTC.

The chain joins TRBV3-1 (or the pseudogene TRBV3-2) to TRBJ1-5; D uncertain. Trimming took off 4 bases at V and 0 bases at J, with 22 bases between the two ends. The V gene's germline CDR1 is LGHDT and CDR2 YNNKEL (reference sequence). CDR3 length: 19 amino acids. CDR3 sequence (DNA): TGTGCCAGCAGCCTAAAGAGGATAGAGTCAGTCTCTAGCAATCAGCCCCAGCATTTT. This encodes CASSLKRIESVSSNQPQHF.

The CDR3: CASSISRDRYGYTF. In nucleotides, the CDR3 is TGTGCCAGTAGTATAAGCCGGGACAGATATGGCTACACCTTC. The chain is built from TRBV19 and TRBJ1-2, with TRBD1 identical over 7 bases. Germline lookup yields CDR1 LNHDA and CDR2 SQIVND (reference sequence). This CDR3 has 14 amino acids. V lost 2 bases and J lost 5; bases outside the gene matches: 5.

The chain couples TRBV18 to TRBJ2-2; maybe TRBD1 (6 bases). Trimming cost V 3 bases and J 3 bases, with 17 bases left between them. CDR1 KGHSH and CDR2 LQKENI come from the germline V gene. This CDR3 is built from 17 residues. This CDR3 is CASSPRVGPGDTGELFF. Written as DNA, the CDR3 is TGTGCCAGCTCACCCCGGGTAGGCCCAGGGGACACCGGGGAGCTGTTTTTT.